The source of this T cell receptor (beta chain) is a study of T cells after yellow fever vaccination. The CDR3 sequence is 12 residues long. Trimming stripped 1 base from V and 4 bases from J, with 2 bases between. CDR1 is SGHTA and CDR2 is FQGTGA in the germline V gene. This clonotype was detected many times. Its cognate antigen is unknown. General observations from the study: Reappearance after the booster was seen for most primary-vaccination clones, at 96% CD4 and less than 90% CD8.

TCRdb redid the calling of the 5' RACE reads with MiXCR, one entry per CDR3 protein. The table shows more than 300,000 distinct CDR3 sequences, with approximately 4.3% occurring only once. V is TRBV7-3 and J is TRBJ2-1; no clear D gene. The TCR originated in a man younger than 35 who received the YFV17D yellow fever vaccine. The sample in question was PBMCs, obtained 15 days after the yellow fever booster vaccination. CDR3 protein: CASSLIYNEQFF. The CDR3 DNA reads TGTGCCAGCAGCTTAATTTACAATGAGCAGTTCTTC. The complete variable domain, with remaining parts taken from reference TRBV7-3 and TRBJ2-1, reads GAGVSQTPSNKVTEKGKYVELRCDPISGHTALYWYRQSLGQGPEFLIYFQGTGAADDSGLPNDRFFAVRPEGSVSTLKIQRTERGDSAVYLCASSLIYNEQFFGPGTRLTVL.